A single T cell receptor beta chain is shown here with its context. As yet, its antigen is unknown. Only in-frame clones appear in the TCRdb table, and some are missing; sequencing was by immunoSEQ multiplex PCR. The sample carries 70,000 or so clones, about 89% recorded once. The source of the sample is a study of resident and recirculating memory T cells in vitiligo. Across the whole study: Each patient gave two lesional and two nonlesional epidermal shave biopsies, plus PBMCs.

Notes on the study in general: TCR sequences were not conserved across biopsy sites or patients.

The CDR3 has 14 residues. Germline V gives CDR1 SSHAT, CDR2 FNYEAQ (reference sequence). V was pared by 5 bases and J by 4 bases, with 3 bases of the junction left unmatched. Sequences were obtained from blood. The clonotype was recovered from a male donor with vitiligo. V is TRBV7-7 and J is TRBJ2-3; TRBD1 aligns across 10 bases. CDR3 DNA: TGTGCCAGCAGCGCCGGACAGGGGGCAGATACGCAGTATTTT. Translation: CASSAGQGADTQYF.